The present TCR beta chain was sequenced within a study of T cell changes during pregnancy in multiple sclerosis (dated by TCRdb to about 2019). About the full investigation: The study examined how the T cell repertoire changed over the course of pregnancy in women with multiple sclerosis.

Libraries were prepared through the immunoSEQ multiplex PCR assay. TCRdb's version of the immuneACCESS table is confined to in-frame rearrangements and falls short of the full clone set. An unresolved V gene accounts for under half of the shortfall where checked; the remainder is of unknown origin. The sample records tens of thousands of clones, roughly nine tenths of which are singletons. Approximately 0.57% of the sample goes to the ten largest clones. A note on this clone: Its recognized antigen is unknown. Per-base qualities were not stored, and no clone one base away is much larger.

CDR1 and CDR2, per the germline V gene, are MNHNS and SASEGT. V and J lose 7 bases and 0 bases, and a span of 7 bases separates them. There are 12 amino acids in the CDR3, from cysteine to phenylalanine inclusive. The read is trimmed to its CDR3 DNA, 36 bases read in frame from base 1. This TCR was recovered from a female donor in good health, enrolled as a control in a pregnancy study. The chain couples TRBV6-1 to TRBJ2-7; the D gene is possibly TRBD1, with 5 bases matching. The specimen comprised CD4+ T cells from peripheral blood mononuclear cells, sampled after pregnancy. The nucleotide sequence is given as TGTGCCAGCAAGGGGAACTCCTACGAGCAGTACTTC. It is translated as CASKGNSYEQYF.